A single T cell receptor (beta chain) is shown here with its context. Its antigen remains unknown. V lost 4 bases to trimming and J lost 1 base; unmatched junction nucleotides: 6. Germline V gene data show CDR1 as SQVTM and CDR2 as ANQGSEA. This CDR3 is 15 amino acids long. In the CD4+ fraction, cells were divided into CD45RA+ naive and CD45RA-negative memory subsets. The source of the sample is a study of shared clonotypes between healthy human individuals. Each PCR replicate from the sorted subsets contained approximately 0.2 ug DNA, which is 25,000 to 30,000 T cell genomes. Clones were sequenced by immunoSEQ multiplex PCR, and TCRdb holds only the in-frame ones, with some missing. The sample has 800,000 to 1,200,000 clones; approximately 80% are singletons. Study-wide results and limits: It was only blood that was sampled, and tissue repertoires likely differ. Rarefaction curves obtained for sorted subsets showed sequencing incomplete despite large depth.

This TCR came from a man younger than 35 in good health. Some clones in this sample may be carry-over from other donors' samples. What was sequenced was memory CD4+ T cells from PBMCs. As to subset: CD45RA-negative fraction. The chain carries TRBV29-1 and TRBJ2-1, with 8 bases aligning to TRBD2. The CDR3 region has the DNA TGCAGCGTTGCCCTACTAGCGGCGTCCTACAATGAGCAGTTCTTC. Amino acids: CSVALLAASYNEQFF.